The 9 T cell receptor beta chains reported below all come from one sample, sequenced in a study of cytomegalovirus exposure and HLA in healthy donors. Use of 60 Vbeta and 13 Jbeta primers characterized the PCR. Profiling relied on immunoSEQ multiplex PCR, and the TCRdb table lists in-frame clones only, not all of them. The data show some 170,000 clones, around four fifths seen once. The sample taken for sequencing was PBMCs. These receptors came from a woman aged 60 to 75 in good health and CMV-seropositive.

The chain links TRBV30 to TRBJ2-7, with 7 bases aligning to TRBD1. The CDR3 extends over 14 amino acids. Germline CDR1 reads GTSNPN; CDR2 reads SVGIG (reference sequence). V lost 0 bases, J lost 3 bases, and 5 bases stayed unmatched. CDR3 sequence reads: CAWSVGRGIYEQYF. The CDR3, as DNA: TGTGCCTGGAGTGTAGGCAGGGGGATCTACGAGCAGTACTTC.

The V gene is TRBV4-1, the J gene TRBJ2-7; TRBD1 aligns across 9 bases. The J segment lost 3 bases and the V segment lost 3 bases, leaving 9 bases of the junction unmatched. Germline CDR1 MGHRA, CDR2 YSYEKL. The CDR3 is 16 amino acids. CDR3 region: CASSHSPTGGIYEQYF. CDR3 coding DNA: TGCGCCAGCAGCCACTCTCCGACAGGGGGAATCTACGAGCAGTACTTC.

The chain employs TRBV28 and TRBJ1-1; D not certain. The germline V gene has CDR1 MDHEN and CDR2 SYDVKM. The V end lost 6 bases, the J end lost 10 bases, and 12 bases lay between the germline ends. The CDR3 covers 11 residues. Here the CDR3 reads CASSLFGGAFF. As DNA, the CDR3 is TGTGCCAGCAGCCTCTTTGGAGGAGCTTTCTTT.

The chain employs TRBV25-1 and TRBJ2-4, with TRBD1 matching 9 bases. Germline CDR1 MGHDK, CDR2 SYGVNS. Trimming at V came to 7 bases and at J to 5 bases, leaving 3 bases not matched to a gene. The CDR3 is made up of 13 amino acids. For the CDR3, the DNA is TGTGCCAGCACCCGACAGGGGGAAAACATTCAGTACTTC. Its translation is CASTRQGENIQYF.

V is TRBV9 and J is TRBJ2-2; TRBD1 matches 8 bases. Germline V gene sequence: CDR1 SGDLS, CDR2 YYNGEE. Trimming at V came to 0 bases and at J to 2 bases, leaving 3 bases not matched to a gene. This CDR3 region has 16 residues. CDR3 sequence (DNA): TGTGCCAGCAGCGTAGCGGGGACAGGCAACACCGGGGAGCTGTTTTTT. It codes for CASSVAGTGNTGELFF.

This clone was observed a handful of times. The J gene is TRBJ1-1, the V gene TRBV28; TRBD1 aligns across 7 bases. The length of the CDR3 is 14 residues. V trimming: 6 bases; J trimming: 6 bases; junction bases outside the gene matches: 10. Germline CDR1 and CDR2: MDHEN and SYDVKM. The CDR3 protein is CASRSTQGGAEAFF. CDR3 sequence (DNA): TGTGCCAGCAGGTCGACGCAGGGGGGCGCTGAAGCTTTCTTT.

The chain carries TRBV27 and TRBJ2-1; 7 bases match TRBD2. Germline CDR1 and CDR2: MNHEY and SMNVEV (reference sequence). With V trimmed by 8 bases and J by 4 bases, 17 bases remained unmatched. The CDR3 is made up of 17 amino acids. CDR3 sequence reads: CASGSYGSGNAYNEQFF. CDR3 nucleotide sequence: TGTGCCAGCGGATCCTATGGCAGCGGGAACGCATACAATGAGCAGTTCTTC.

CDR3 sequence: CASTGSRRQTYEQYF. The DNA of the CDR3 is TGTGCCAGCACCGGAAGTCGACGACAAACCTACGAGCAGTACTTC. The genes are TRBV28 and TRBJ2-7; D not resolved. The CDR3 is 15 residues long. Deletions cut 7 bases from V and 2 bases from J, with 18 bases between. Germline lookup yields CDR1 MDHEN and CDR2 SYDVKM.

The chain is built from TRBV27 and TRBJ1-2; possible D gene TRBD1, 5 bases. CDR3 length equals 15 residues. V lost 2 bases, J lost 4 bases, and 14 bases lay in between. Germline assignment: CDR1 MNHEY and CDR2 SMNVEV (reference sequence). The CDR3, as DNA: TGTGCCAGCAGTTTAGAACCCAGGGTGGGCTATGGCTACACCTTC. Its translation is CASSLEPRVGYGYTF.